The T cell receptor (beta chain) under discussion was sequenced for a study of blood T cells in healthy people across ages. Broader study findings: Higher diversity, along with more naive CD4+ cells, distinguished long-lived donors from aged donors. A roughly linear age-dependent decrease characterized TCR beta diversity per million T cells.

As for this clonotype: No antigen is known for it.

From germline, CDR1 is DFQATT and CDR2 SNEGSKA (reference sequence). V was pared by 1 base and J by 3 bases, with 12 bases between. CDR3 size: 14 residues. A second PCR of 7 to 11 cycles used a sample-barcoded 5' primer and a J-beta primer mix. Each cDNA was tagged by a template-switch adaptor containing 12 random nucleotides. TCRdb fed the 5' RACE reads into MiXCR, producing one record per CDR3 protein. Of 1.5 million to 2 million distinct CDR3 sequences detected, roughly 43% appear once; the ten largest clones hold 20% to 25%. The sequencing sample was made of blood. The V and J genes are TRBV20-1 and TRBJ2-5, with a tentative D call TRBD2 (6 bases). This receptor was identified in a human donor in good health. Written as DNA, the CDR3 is TGCAGTGCTAGAGGGCTAGCGAGCGAAGAGACCCAGTACTTC. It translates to CSARGLASEETQYF.